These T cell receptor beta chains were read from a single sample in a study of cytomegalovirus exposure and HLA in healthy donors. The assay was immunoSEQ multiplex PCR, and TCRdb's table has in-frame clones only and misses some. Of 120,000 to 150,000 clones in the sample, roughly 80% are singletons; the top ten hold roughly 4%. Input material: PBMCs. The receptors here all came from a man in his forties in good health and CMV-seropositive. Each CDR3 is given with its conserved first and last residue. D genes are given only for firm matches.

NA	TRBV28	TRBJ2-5	CASNSARVQYF
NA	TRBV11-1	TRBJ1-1	CASSVGLNTEAFF
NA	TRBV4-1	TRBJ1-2	CASSQGEQGIAGYTF
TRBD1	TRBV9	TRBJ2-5	CASSEGQGGETQYF
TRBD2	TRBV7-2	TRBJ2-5	CASSSWTSGGQETQYF
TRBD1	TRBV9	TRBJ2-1	CASSVRDRMVNEQFF
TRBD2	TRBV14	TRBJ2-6	CASSQGGGYGGGANVLTF
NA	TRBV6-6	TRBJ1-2	CASTKGGGSYTF
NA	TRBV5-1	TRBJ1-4	CASSLGQGDEKLFF
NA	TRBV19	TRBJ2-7	CASSIEHNSYEQYF
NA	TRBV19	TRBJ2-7	CASSSGRTESYEQYF
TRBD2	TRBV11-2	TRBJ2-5	CASSLYPRDYEETQYF
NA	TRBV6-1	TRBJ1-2	CASSQEGGHPGYTF
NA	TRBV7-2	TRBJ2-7	CASSLAVGGNPYEQYF
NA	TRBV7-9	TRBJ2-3	CASSFKRTTSTDTQYF
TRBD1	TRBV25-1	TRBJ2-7	CASSENRGAKYEQYF
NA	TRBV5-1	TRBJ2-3	CASSLQETSTDTQYF
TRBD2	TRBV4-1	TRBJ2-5	CASSPYQLSGTTQYF
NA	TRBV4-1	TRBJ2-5	CASSQLREGWRGETQYF
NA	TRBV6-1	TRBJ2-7	CASSEQGIAYEQYF
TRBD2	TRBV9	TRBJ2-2	CASSVFSGSNTGELFF
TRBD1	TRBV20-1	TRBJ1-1	CSASQNRGAFF
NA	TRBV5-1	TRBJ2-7	CASSLGQSGYEQYF
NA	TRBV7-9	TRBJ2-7	CASSPIGAGEQYF
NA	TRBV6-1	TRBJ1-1	CASSSGWSGPEAFF
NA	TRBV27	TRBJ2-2	CASSTPVSGELFF
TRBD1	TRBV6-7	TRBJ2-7	CASSYPPGQSFYEQYF
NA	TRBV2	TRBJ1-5	CASRLRGSGQPQHF
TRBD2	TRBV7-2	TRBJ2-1	CASSPSGGAHNEQFF
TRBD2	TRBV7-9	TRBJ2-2	CASRRSGGAGELFF
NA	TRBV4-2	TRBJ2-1	CASSQDRYEQFF
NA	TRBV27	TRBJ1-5	CASSLGTRGGNQPQHF
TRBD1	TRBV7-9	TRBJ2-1	CASSTIGQGSSYNEQFF
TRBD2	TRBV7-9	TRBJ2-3	CASSSMTSGYSTDTQYF
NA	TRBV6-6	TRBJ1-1	CASSSRGEGLAFF
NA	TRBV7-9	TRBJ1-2	CASRPGQRYGYTF
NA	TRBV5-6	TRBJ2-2	CASSPFTGELFF
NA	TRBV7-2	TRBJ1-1	CASSPYEGWTEAFF
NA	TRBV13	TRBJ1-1	CASIGRANTEAFF
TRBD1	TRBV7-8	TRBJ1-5	CASSLEGRGGNQPQHF
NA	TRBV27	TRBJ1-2	CASSLKEGRVYGYTF
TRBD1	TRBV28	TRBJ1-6	CASSLGQGAGSPLHF
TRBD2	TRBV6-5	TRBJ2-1	CASSLRLAGYNEQFF
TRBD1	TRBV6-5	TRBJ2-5	CASSTDRGRRETQYF